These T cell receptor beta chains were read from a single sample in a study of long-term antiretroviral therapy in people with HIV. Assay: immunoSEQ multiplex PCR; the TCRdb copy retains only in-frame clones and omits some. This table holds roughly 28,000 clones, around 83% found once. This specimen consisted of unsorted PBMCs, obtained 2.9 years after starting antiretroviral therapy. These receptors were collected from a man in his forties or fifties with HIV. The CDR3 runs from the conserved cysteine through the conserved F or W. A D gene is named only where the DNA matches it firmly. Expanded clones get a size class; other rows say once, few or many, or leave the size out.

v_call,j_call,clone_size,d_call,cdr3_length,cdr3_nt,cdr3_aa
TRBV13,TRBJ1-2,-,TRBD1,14,TGTGCCAGCGCAGTCGGACAGGGGAACAATGGCTACACCTTC,CASAVGQGNNGYTF
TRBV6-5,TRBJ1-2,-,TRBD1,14,TGTGCCAGCACCCAGACAGGGGGGAACTATGGCTACACCTTC,CASTQTGGNYGYTF
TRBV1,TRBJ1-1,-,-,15,TGCACCCAGCCGGGACCGCATGAGGCGTGGGATGAAGCTTTCTTT,CTQPGPHEAWDEAFF
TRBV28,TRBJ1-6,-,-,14,TGTGCCAGCAGTATACGACAAGTCGGATCACCCCTCCACTTT,CASSIRQVGSPLHF
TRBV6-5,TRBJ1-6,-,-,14,TGTGCCAGCGGTAACAGGGCATCAAATTCACCCCTCCACTTT,CASGNRASNSPLHF
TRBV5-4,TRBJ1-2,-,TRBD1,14,TGTGCCAGCAGCCCTGACAGGGGGCGGGATGGCTACACCTTC,CASSPDRGRDGYTF
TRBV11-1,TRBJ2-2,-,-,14,TGTGCCAGCAGCTCTCAGCAGTACACCGGGGAGCTGTTTTTT,CASSSQQYTGELFF
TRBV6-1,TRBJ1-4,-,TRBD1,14,TGTGCCAGCAGTTCACAGGGGGTGGTTTCGAAACTGTTTTTT,CASSSQGVVSKLFF
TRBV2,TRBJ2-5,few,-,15,TGTGCCAGCAGTTCGGCCCCAGGGTACGGGGAGACCCAGTACTTC,CASSSAPGYGETQYF
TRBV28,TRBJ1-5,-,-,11,TGTGCCAGCAGTTATAGCGGGGTAAGGCATTTT,CASSYSGVRHF
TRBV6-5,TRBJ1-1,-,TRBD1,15,TGTGCCAGCAGTCGTCAACAGGGGGCTGCCACTGAAGCTTTCTTT,CASSRQQGAATEAFF
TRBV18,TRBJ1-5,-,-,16,TGTGCCAGCTCTCTCAAGGAGGGGTTGTTTGGTCAGCCCCAGCATTTT,CASSLKEGLFGQPQHF
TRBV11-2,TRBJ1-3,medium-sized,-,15,TGTGCCAGCAGCTTAGACGGTCTCTCTGGAAACACCATATATTTT,CASSLDGLSGNTIYF
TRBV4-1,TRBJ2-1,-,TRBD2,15,TGCGCCAGCAGCCCGTTCCGCGGGGGTGACAATGAGCAGTTCTTC,CASSPFRGGDNEQFF
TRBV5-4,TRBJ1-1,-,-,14,TGTGCCAGCAGCTTCCAGGTAGGGTACACTGAAGCTTTCTTT,CASSFQVGYTEAFF
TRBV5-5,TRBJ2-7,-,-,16,TGTGCCAGCAGCTTGGTGGAGGGGAGCCCGATCTACGAGCAGTACTTC,CASSLVEGSPIYEQYF
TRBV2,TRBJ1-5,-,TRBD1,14,TGTGCCAGCACCGGGACAGGGGGACGCCAGCCCCAGCATTTT,CASTGTGGRQPQHF
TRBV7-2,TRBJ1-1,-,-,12,TGTGCCAGCAGCTTAGACAGCCGCCGCGCTTTCTTT,CASSLDSRRAFF
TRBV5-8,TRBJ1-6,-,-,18,TGTGCCAGCAGCTTGGGGGTTGGAAGGGGATCGGAGGATTCACCCCTCCACTTT,CASSLGVGRGSEDSPLHF
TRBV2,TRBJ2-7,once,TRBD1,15,TGTGCCAGCAGTGAAAACAGGGGCAGCTCCTACGAGCAGTACTTC,CASSENRGSSYEQYF
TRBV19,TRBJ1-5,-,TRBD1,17,TGTGCCAGTAGTATAGATCCGGGACAGGCGTCCCTGGGGCCCCAGCATTTT,CASSIDPGQASLGPQHF